Reported below is one T cell receptor beta chain. The specificity of this receptor is unknown. At one of its ends the junction is not consistent with the germline gene, which may arise from a read error. This entry belongs to a study of T-cell reconstitution after alpha-beta-depleted transplantation in children (dated by TCRdb to 2015 to 2016). For context, the study as a whole: Using TCR repertoire profiling, the study followed T-cell immune reconstitution in a quantitative way in children after TCRalphabeta/CD19-depleted allogeneic hematopoietic cell transplantation.

The CDR3, from cysteine to phenylalanine, totals 15 residues. The kept DNA is CDR3 alone, 45 bases in frame from the first base. The treatment or condition tag for this specimen amounts to: allogeneic hematopoietic cell transplantation with graft depleted of TCRalphabeta T cells and CD19 B cells. TCRalphabeta/CD19-depleted allogeneic hematopoietic cell grafts were given to the transplant recipients, all of whom were children. Library preparation was by PCR. Sequencing used an Illumina HiSeq 2500. Molecular barcoding was employed in the preparation of TCR libraries, with unique molecular identifiers being used to normalize TCRbeta repertoire quantification. Clones were called with MiXCR by TCRdb after fastp trimmed the public reads at Q25, and only in-frame beta chains were retained. Under each unique CDR3 protein, matching rows form one entry showing the most common genes and DNA. The sample data list 90,000 to 100,000 distinct CDR3 sequences, and under 25% of these were observed just once. The ten largest clones represent about a fifth of the sample.

The full study reports these points: The high TCRbeta diversity at day 60 in some patients was ascribed to recipient T cells and intrathymic progenitors that had survived conditioning. About two months after transplant, the apparently early recovery of alphabetaT-cell counts reportedly depended on just several hundred clones that had expanded rapidly and came from non-depleted graft cells. Hyperexpanded clone frequencies declined over subsequent months; after one year, T-cell counts and TCRbeta diversity were mostly attributed to newly produced T cells.

The rearrangement joined TRBV12-3 or TRBV12-4 to TRBJ2-3; 7 bases in the junction line up with TRBD2. The sequence was obtained from a boy aged 2-9 years with acute lymphoblastic leukemia, due to receive a stem cell transplant. This specimen consisted of PBMCs, obtained before TCRalphabeta/CD19-depleted stem cell transplant. In nucleotides, the sequence is TGTGCCAGCAGTCTAGCGGAGGGGCGTCAAGATACGCAGTATTTT. Translated, this gives CASSLAEGRQDTQYF.